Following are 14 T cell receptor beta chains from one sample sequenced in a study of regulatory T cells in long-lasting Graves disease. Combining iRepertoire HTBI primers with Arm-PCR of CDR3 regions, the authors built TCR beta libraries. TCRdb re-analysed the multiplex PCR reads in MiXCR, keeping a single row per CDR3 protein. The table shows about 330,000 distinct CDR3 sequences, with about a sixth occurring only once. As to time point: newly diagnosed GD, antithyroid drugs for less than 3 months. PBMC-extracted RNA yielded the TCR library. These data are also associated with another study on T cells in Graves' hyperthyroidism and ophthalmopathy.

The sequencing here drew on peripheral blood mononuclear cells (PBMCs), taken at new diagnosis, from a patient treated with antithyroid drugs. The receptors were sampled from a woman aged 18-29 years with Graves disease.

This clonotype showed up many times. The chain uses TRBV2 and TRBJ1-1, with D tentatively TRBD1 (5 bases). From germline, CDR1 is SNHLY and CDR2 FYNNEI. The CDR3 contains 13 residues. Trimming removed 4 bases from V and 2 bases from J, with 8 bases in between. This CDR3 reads CASSADSNTEAFF. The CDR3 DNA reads TGTGCCAGCAGTGCCGACAGTAACACTGAAGCTTTCTTT.

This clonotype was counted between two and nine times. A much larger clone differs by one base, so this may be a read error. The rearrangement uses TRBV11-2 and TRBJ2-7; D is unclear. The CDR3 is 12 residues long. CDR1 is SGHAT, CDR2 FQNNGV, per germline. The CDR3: CTSSINSYEQYF. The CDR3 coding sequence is TGTACCAGCAGCATTAACTCCTACGAGCAGTACTTC.

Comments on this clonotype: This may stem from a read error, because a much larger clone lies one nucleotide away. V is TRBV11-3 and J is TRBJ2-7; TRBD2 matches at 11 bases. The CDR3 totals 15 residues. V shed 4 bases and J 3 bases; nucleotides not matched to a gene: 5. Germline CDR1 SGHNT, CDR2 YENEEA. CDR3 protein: CASSSGTSGHYEQYF. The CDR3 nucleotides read TGTGCCAGCAGCTCTGGGACTAGCGGACACTACGAGCAGTACTTC.

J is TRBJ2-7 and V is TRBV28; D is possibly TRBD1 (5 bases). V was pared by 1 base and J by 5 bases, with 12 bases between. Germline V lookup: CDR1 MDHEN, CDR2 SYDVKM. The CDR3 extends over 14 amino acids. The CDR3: CASSLFMTVDEQYF. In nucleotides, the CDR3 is TGTGCCAGCAGTTTATTTATGACAGTAGACGAGCAGTACTTC.

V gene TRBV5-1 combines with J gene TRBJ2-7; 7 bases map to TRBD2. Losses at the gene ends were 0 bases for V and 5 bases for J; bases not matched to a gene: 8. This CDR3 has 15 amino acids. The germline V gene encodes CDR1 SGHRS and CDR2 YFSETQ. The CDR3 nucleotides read TGCGCCAGCAGCTTGGGTCTGGGGGGGGGGGACGAGCAGTACTTC. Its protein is CASSLGLGGGDEQYF.

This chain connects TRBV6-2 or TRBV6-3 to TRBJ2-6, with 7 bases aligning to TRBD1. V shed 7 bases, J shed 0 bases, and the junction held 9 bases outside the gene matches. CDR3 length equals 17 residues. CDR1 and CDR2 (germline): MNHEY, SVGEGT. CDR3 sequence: CASMDPGTDSGANVLTF. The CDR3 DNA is TGTGCCAGCATGGATCCCGGGACAGACTCTGGGGCCAACGTCCTGACTTTC.

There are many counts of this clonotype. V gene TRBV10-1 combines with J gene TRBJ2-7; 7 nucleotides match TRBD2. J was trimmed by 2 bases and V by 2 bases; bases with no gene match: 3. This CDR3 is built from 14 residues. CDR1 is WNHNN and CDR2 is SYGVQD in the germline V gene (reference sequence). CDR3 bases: TGCGCCAGCAGTGAGGGAGCGGGACCCTACGAGCAGTACTTC. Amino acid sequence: CASSEGAGPYEQYF.

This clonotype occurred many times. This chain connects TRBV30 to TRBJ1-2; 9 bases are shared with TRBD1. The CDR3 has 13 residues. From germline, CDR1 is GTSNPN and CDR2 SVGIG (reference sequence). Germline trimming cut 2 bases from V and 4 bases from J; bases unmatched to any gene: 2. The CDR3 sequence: CAWSLDRGYGYTF. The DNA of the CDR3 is TGTGCCTGGAGTCTGGACAGGGGCTATGGCTACACCTTC.

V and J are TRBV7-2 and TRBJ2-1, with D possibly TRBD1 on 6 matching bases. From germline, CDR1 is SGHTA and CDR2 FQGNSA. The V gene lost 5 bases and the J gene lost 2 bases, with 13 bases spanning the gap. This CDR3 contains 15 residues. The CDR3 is CASSLRGSPYNEQFF. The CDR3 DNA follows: TGTGCCAGCAGCCTAAGGGGGAGCCCCTACAATGAGCAGTTCTTC.

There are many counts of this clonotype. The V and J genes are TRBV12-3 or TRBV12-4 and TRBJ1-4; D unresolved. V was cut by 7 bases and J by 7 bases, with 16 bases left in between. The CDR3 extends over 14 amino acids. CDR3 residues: CASTLRRLGEKLFF. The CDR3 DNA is TGTGCCAGCACCCTGAGGAGATTAGGTGAAAAACTGTTTTTT.

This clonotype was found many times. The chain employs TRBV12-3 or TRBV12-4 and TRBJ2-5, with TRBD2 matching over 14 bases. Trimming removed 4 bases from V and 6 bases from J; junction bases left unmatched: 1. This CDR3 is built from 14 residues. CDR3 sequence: CASSWTSGRKTQYF. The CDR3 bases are TGTGCCAGCAGTTGGACTAGCGGGAGGAAGACCCAGTACTTC.

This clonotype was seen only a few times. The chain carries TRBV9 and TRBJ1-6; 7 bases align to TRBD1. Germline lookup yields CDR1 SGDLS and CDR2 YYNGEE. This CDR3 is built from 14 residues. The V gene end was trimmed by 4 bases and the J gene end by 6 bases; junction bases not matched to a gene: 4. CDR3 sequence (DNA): TGTGCCAGCAGCAAGGGGGCAGGTAATTCACCCCTCCACTTT. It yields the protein CASSKGAGNSPLHF.

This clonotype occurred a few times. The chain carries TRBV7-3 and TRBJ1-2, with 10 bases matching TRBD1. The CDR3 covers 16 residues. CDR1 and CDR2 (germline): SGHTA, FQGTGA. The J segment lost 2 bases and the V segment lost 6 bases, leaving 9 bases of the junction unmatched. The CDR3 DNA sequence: TGTGCCAGCAGGATAACCGGGACAGGGGAAAACTATGGCTACACCTTC. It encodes CASRITGTGENYGYTF.

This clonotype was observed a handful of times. CDR3 nucleotides: TGTGCCAGCAGTTTAGTAGGAGATAATGAAAAACTGTTTTTT. This gives the protein CASSLVGDNEKLFF. The rearrangement uses TRBV28 and TRBJ1-4; no clear D. V dropped 2 bases and J dropped 4 bases, with 8 bases sitting between them. The germline V gene encodes CDR1 MDHEN and CDR2 SYDVKM. This CDR3 spans 14 amino acids.